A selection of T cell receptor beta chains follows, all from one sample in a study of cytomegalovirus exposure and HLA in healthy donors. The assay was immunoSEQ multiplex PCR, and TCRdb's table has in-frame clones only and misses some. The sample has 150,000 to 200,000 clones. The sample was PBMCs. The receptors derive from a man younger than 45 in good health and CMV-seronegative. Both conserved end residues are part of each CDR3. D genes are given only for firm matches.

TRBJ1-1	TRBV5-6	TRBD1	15	TGTGCCAGCAGCTTGGGTGACAGGGCTGTCCTTGAAGCTTTCTTT	CASSLGDRAVLEAFF
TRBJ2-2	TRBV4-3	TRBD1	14	TGCGCCAGCAGCCATAACAGGGGAACCGGGGAGCTGTTTTTT	CASSHNRGTGELFF
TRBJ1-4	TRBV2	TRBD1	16	TGTGCCAGCAGTCGGACAGGGGGCGTCGTTAGTGAAAAACTGTTTTTT	CASSRTGGVVSEKLFF
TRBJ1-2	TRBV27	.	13	TGTGCCAGCAGTCCCCGACAGGTCGGGGGCTACACCTTC	CASSPRQVGGYTF
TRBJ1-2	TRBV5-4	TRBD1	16	TGTGCCAGCAGCCCCCCACCGACAGGGTTGAACTATGGCTACACCTTC	CASSPPPTGLNYGYTF
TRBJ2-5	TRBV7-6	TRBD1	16	TGTGCCAGCAGCTTAGGCCAGGGGGCCACCCAAGAGACCCAGTACTTC	CASSLGQGATQETQYF
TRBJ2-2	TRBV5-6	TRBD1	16	TGTGCCACCACCGGGACAGGGGGCCCGAACACCGGGGAGCTGTTTTTT	CATTGTGGPNTGELFF
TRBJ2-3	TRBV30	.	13	TGTGCCTGGGGGCGTAGAAGCACAGATACGCAGTATTTT	CAWGRRSTDTQYF
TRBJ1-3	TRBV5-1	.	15	TGCGCCAGCAGCTCCCCGCTGGCAGGAGGAAACACCATATATTTT	CASSSPLAGGNTIYF
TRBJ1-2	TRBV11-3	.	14	TGTGCCACCGCGGCGGGGGGCTCTAGCTATGGCTACACCTTC	CATAAGGSSYGYTF